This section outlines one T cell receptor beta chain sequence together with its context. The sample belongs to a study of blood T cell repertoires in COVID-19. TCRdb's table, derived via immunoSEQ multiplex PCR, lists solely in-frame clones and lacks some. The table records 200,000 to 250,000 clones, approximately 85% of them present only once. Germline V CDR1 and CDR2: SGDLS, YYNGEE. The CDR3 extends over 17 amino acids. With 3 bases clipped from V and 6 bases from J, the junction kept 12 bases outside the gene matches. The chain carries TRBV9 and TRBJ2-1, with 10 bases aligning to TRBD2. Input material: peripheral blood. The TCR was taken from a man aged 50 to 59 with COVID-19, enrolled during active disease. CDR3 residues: CASSDPLSGGVLNEQFF. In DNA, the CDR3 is TGTGCCAGCAGCGATCCCTTAAGCGGGGGGGTCCTCAATGAGCAGTTCTTC.